The entry below gives a single TCR beta chain sequence along with its context. What it recognizes is unknown. The data belong to a study of shared clonotypes between healthy human individuals. General study points: Generally, estimated richness proved larger in naive subsets than it did in memory subsets.

Donors were healthy HIV-negative adults without recent acute infections or vaccinations. At the deep level, the assay was run. The assay was immunoSEQ multiplex PCR, and TCRdb's table has in-frame clones only and misses some. This table holds about 980,000 clones, 60% to 85% found once. CDR3 length: 14 amino acids. Germline CDR1 and CDR2: MNHEY and SVGAGI. The V end was cut by 7 bases, the J end by 5 bases, with 16 bases between. The genes are TRBV6-5 and TRBJ2-3; TRBD1 might be the D (6 bases). The sequenced sample consisted of memory CD4+ T cells sorted from blood. The subset was: CD45RA-negative fraction. The clonotype was recovered from a man aged 18 to 30 in good health. As DNA, the CDR3 is TGTGCCAGCACCGTATTCCAGGGGAAAGATACGCAGTATTTT. Encoded protein: CASTVFQGKDTQYF.